The 21 T cell receptor beta chains presented below share a single source sample, sequenced in a study of PD-1 blockade in classical Hodgkin lymphoma. Time point described: cycle 4 day 1 (C4D1), after five to seven weeks of nivolumab. Following autologous stem cell transplantation, relapse occurred in every patient, and exposure to brentuximab vedotin varied. Method: immunoSEQ multiplex PCR; TCRdb's copy keeps in-frame clones and lacks some. The repertoire holds about 20,000 clones, with approximately 80% as singletons. The sample in question was peripheral blood mononuclear cells (PBMCs), obtained before the fourth cycle of nivolumab. The receptors were gathered from a human donor with classical Hodgkin lymphoma.

The chain couples TRBV2 to TRBJ2-7, with no clear D. Per the germline V gene, CDR1 is SNHLY and CDR2 is FYNNEI. This CDR3 has 13 amino acids. V lost 5 bases to trimming and J lost 0 bases, with 8 bases between them. CDR3 sequence: CASSYPISYEQYF. The CDR3 DNA reads TGTGCCAGCAGTTACCCTATCTCCTACGAGCAGTACTTC.

This chain connects TRBV5-1 to TRBJ2-5; D is unclear. The CDR3 extends over 14 amino acids. Between the trimmed V and J ends, which lost 0 bases and 5 bases, there was a span of 11 bases. Germline values: CDR1 SGHRS, CDR2 YFSETQ. CDR3 nucleotides: TGCGCCAGCAGCTTGGGGAGTTTGGGCGAGACCCAGTACTTC. This codes for CASSLGSLGETQYF.

CDR3 bases: TGCAGCGTTGAAGATGGAACAGACTATACCGGGGAGCTGTTTTTT. The encoded protein is CSVEDGTDYTGELFF. The V call is TRBV29-1, the J call TRBJ2-2; D perhaps matches TRBD2 (5 bases). Germline V gene lookup returns CDR1 SQVTM and CDR2 ANQGSEA. The CDR3 spans 15 residues. V lost 0 bases, J lost 5 bases, and 13 bases lay in between.

The chain recombines TRBV19 with TRBJ1-5; the match to TRBD1 covers 12 bases. Trimming cost V 5 bases and J 6 bases; bases outside gene matches: 8. Germline CDR1 is LNHDA and CDR2 is SQIVND (reference sequence). The CDR3 spans 16 residues. CDR3 bases: TGTGCCAGTAGTGCCCCGGGACAGGGGGCGGGTCAGCCCCAGCATTTT. Protein product: CASSAPGQGAGQPQHF.

This clone was detected only a few times. The genes are TRBV27 and TRBJ2-5, with D tentatively TRBD2 (6 bases). This CDR3 is built from 15 residues. V lost 5 bases to trimming and J lost 5 bases, with 18 bases between them. Germline loops: CDR1 MNHEY, CDR2 SMNVEV (reference sequence). The CDR3 sequence: CASSGLESGLETQYF. The CDR3 coding sequence is TGTGCCAGCAGTGGGTTGGAAAGCGGGCTTGAGACCCAGTACTTC.

V gene TRBV19 combines with J gene TRBJ2-3, with D unclear. Trimming took off 3 bases at V and 0 bases at J, with 7 bases between the two ends. Germline loops: CDR1 LNHDA, CDR2 SQIVND (reference sequence). The CDR3 loop spans 14 amino acids. CDR3 region: CASSITTSTDTQYF. CDR3 coding DNA: TGTGCCAGTAGTATCACCACTAGCACAGATACGCAGTATTTT.

The chain uses TRBV27 and TRBJ2-7, with D unclear. V dropped 5 bases and J dropped 1 base, with 9 bases sitting between them. CDR3 length equals 13 residues. From germline, CDR1 is MNHEY and CDR2 SMNVEV (reference sequence). The CDR3 region has the DNA TGTGCCAGCAGTCCCCTGGGGTCCTACGAGCAGTACTTC. Translating gives CASSPLGSYEQYF.

The chain has TRBV7-9 and TRBJ2-5, with D hard to call. The germline gives CDR1 SEHNR, CDR2 FQNEAQ (reference sequence). The CDR3 loop spans 12 amino acids. Trimming took 3 bases from V and 5 from J, leaving 7 bases between them. The CDR3: CASSFVGETQYF. CDR3 in DNA: TGTGCCAGCAGCTTCGTCGGGGAGACCCAGTACTTC.

The CDR3 sequence is CASGQGASYEQYF. DNA for the CDR3: TGTGCCAGCGGACAGGGGGCGAGCTACGAGCAGTACTTC. V gene TRBV10-3 combines with J gene TRBJ2-7; 11 bases fit TRBD1. The V gene's germline CDR1 is ENHRY and CDR2 SYGVKD. This CDR3 contains 13 residues. The ends lost 10 bases at V and 3 bases at J; junction bases unmatched: 5.

The chain couples TRBV4-1 to TRBJ1-5; weak D call: TRBD1 (5 bases). The germline V and J ends were trimmed by 0 bases and 11 bases, with 14 bases remaining between them. Germline values: CDR1 MGHRA, CDR2 YSYEKL. This CDR3 region has 14 residues. This CDR3 is CASSQEWGREAQHF. Written as DNA, the CDR3 is TGCGCCAGCAGCCAAGAATGGGGCCGTGAGGCCCAGCATTTT.

The V and J genes are TRBV5-4 and TRBJ2-7; TRBD1 agrees at 7 bases. V shed 0 bases and J 3 bases; nucleotides not matched to a gene: 3. The CDR3 runs 14 residues. Per germline, CDR1 SGHNT and CDR2 YYREEE (reference sequence). The CDR3 DNA reads as TGTGCCAGCAGCTTGGGGGGACAGAACTACGAGCAGTACTTC. This gives the protein CASSLGGQNYEQYF. Using reference TRBV5-4 and TRBJ2-7 for the parts outside the CDR3, the full variable domain is ETGVTQSPTHLIKTRGQQVTLRCSSQSGHNTVSWYQQALGQGPQFIFQYYREEENGRGNFPPRFSGLQFPNYSSELNVNALELDDSALYLCASSLGGQNYEQYFGPGTRLTVT.

CDR3 sequence (DNA): TGTGCCAGCAGCGTAGCACACACGGAAGCTAACTATGGCTACACCTTC. This sequence encodes CASSVAHTEANYGYTF. The chain has TRBV9 and TRBJ1-2; no clear D. V lost 0 bases to trimming and J lost 0 bases, with 12 bases between them. The germline V gene has CDR1 SGDLS and CDR2 YYNGEE. The CDR3 sequence is 16 residues long. Looking up the rest from reference TRBV9 and TRBJ1-2 gives the full variable domain: DSGVTQTPKHLITATGQRVTLRCSPRSGDLSVYWYQQSLDQGLQFLIQYYNGEERAKGNILERFSAQQFPDLHSELNLSSLELGDSALYFCASSVAHTEANYGYTFGSGTRLTVV.

A few counts support this clone. The V gene is TRBV7-6, the J gene TRBJ2-2; D not resolved. Germline-derived CDR1 and CDR2 are SGHVS and FNYEAQ. The V gene lost 5 bases and the J gene lost 6 bases, with 16 bases spanning the gap. This CDR3 comprises 15 residues. CDR3 loop: CASSQSDPGPGELFF. In DNA, the CDR3 is TGTGCCAGCAGCCAAAGCGATCCGGGCCCCGGGGAGCTGTTTTTT. Complete variable domain (other parts from reference TRBV7-6 and TRBJ2-2): GAGVSQSPRYKVTKRGQDVALRCDPISGHVSLYWYRQALGQGPEFLTYFNYEAQQDKSGLPNDRFSAERPEGSISTLTIQRTEQRDSAMYRCASSQSDPGPGELFFGEGSRLTVL.

The V call is TRBV2, the J call TRBJ2-1; TRBD2 might be the D (6 bases). This CDR3 region has 14 residues. The V end was cut by 10 bases, the J end by 9 bases, with 22 bases between. Germline V gene sequence: CDR1 SNHLY, CDR2 FYNNEI. The CDR3 is CATGYGGIPGEQFF. The DNA of the CDR3 is TGTGCCACCGGGTATGGCGGGATACCGGGTGAGCAGTTCTTC.

The genes are TRBV19 and TRBJ2-3; 7 bases are a match to TRBD2. Germline V gene data show CDR1 as LNHDA and CDR2 as SQIVND (reference sequence). With 6 bases clipped from V and 9 bases from J, the junction kept 15 bases outside the gene matches. This CDR3 region has 15 residues. CDR3 bases: TGTGCCAGTAGAACCGGGTCCTTAAGCGGGATGACGCAGTATTTT. It specifies CASRTGSLSGMTQYF.

The chain uses TRBV19 and TRBJ1-3; no clear D. Trimming cost V 3 bases and J 0 bases, with 9 bases left between them. Germline CDR1 and CDR2: LNHDA and SQIVND (reference sequence). The CDR3 spans 15 residues. The CDR3 DNA reads TGTGCCAGTAGTATTGGCAGGCCCTCTGGAAACACCATATATTTT. Translating gives CASSIGRPSGNTIYF.

The V call is TRBV4-3, the J call TRBJ2-3; D remains ambiguous. Per the germline V gene, CDR1 is LGHNA and CDR2 is YSLEER. This CDR3 comprises 15 residues. Trimming cost V 2 bases and J 1 base, with 10 bases left between them. CDR3 protein: CASSQLGGRTDTQYF. CDR3 in DNA: TGCGCCAGCAGCCAACTGGGCGGTCGCACAGATACGCAGTATTTT.

The V and J genes are TRBV15 and TRBJ1-3; the D is unclear. Trimming removed 0 bases at V and 0 bases at J, with 6 bases between. This CDR3 contains 15 residues. CDR1 and CDR2 (germline): LNHNV, YYDKDF (reference sequence). CDR3 bases: TGTGCCACCAGCAGAGACCCTAGCTCTGGAAACACCATATATTTT. This codes for CATSRDPSSGNTIYF.

The chain joins TRBV18 to TRBJ1-1; D remains unclear. CDR1 and CDR2 (germline): KGHSH, LQKENI. V lost 5 bases and J lost 0, with 10 bases in between. The CDR3 has 14 residues. The CDR3 protein is CASSNLILNTEAFF. CDR3 nucleotides: TGTGCCAGCTCAAACCTTATATTGAACACTGAAGCTTTCTTT.

This chain uses TRBV7-2 with TRBJ2-2; no reliable D call. CDR3 size: 16 residues. V was clipped by 2 bases and J by 0 bases, with 10 bases between them. Germline V CDR1 and CDR2: SGHTA, FQGNSA. DNA for the CDR3: TGTGCCAGCAGCTTACTAGGACGTGCGAACACCGGGGAGCTGTTTTTT. Protein: CASSLLGRANTGELFF.

V usage is TRBV9 and J usage is TRBJ1-5; TRBD1 agrees at 7 bases. Germline V CDR1 and CDR2: SGDLS, YYNGEE. V lost 3 bases, J lost 3 bases, and 9 bases stayed unmatched. CDR3 length: 16 residues. The CDR3 spells CASSAGAGGINQPQHF. The CDR3 region has the DNA TGTGCCAGCAGCGCCGGGGCAGGGGGTATCAATCAGCCCCAGCATTTT.